The T cell receptor beta chain described here comes from a study of T-cell reconstitution after alpha-beta-depleted transplantation in children (dated by TCRdb to 2016 to 2017). Looking at the study overall: T-cell immune reconstitution after TCRalphabeta/CD19-depleted allogeneic hematopoietic cell transplantation in children was quantitatively tracked in the study by means of TCR repertoire profiling. The paper as a whole reports these results and caveats: The high TCRbeta diversity at day 60 in some patients was ascribed to recipient T cells and intrathymic progenitors that had survived conditioning. Hyperexpanded clone frequencies declined over subsequent months; after one year, T-cell counts and TCRbeta diversity were mostly attributed to newly produced T cells. The apparently early recovery of alphabetaT-cell counts about two months after transplant reportedly depended on only several hundred rapidly expanded clones that came from non-depleted graft cells.

This clonotype was picked up many times. Its binding antigen is unknown. Base qualities are not provided; no much larger clone lies one nucleotide away. Via the germline V gene, CDR1 is MNHEY and CDR2 SVGEGT. The V and J ends are trimmed by 2 bases and 3 bases, leaving 7 bases between them. The CDR3 spans 13 residues, from the cysteine through the phenylalanine. The only DNA kept is the CDR3, 39 bases in frame from the first base. This specimen's time point label, per the study, means: day 60 (about 2 months) after transplantation. This sample's treatment or condition label indicates: allogeneic hematopoietic cell transplantation with graft depleted of TCRalphabeta T cells and CD19 B cells. Transplant recipients were children who received TCRalphabeta/CD19-depleted allogeneic hematopoietic cell grafts. To prepare the library, PCR was applied. The sequencer was an Illumina HiSeq 2500. Molecular barcoding was employed in the preparation of TCR libraries, with unique molecular identifiers being used to normalize TCRbeta repertoire quantification. TCRdb redid the processing of the public reads, applying fastp at Q25 and MiXCR, and retained in-frame beta chains. All rows with the same CDR3 protein become a single entry with the most common DNA and genes. The sample data list fewer than 35,000 distinct CDR3 sequences, and approximately 6.5% of these were observed just once. Roughly 27% of the sample is in the top ten clones.

The clonotype originates from a child under two years old who had a stem cell transplant for acute myeloid leukemia, so the T cells may come from the graft donor. The rearrangement joined TRBV6-2 or TRBV6-3 to TRBJ1-2; TRBD1 is perhaps the D gene, given 5 matching bases. The sequencing used peripheral blood, collected 60 days after TCRalphabeta/CD19-depleted stem cell transplant. The nucleotide sequence reads TGTGCCAGCAGTTACGGGACCTACTATGGCTACACCTTC. It translates to CASSYGTYYGYTF.